This passage covers 16 T cell receptor beta chains from one sample sequenced in a study of Ad26.COV2.S vaccination and SARS-CoV-2 variants. Specified treatment: about 20 received Ad26.COV2.S at low or high dose, single or two shots; 5 received placebo; per-sample allocation not given. Day 63 following the first vaccine or placebo injection was when the samples were taken. This table comes from immunoSEQ multiplex PCR, and its TCRdb copy is limited to in-frame clones, with some not included. This repertoire shows some 390,000 clones, about nine tenths found once; its top ten account for roughly 3.2%. The material sequenced was peripheral blood, taken in a trial of Ad26.COV2.S vaccine versus placebo. These receptors came from a person between 18 and 59 years old who received the Ad26.COV2.S COVID-19 vaccine or a placebo.

This clone was recorded once. The rearrangement uses TRBV5-1 and TRBJ2-1; no reliable D call. Trimming shortened V by 4 bases and J by 2 bases, and 1 base separated the two germline ends. Per germline, CDR1 SGHRS and CDR2 YFSETQ. This CDR3 is 11 amino acids long. CDR3 loop: CASSTYNEQFF. CDR3 sequence (DNA): TGCGCCAGCAGCACCTACAATGAGCAGTTCTTC.

The chain couples TRBV7-8 to TRBJ1-1; tentative D call: TRBD1 (5 bases). Germline V CDR1 and CDR2: SGHVS, FQNEAQ. The CDR3 extends over 18 amino acids. Trimming took 5 bases from V and 0 from J, leaving 22 bases between them. The CDR3 coding sequence is TGTGCCAGCAGCCGAATTGACCAGGGAGGCCATATGAACACTGAAGCTTTCTTT. It yields the protein CASSRIDQGGHMNTEAFF.

The chain uses TRBV5-1 and TRBJ1-2, with 8 bases matching TRBD1. Per the germline V gene, CDR1 is SGHRS and CDR2 is YFSETQ. V trimming: 4 bases; J trimming: 5 bases; junction bases outside the gene matches: 10. This CDR3 is 15 amino acids long. The CDR3 nucleotides are TGCGCCAGCAGCCACAACGGACAGGGAGGTTATGGCTACACCTTC. It yields the protein CASSHNGQGGYGYTF.

The chain employs TRBV27 and TRBJ1-1; D is perhaps TRBD1 (6 bases). V lost 2 bases to trimming and J lost 11 bases, with 18 bases between them. The CDR3 is made up of 14 amino acids. Germline values: CDR1 MNHEY, CDR2 SMNVEV (reference sequence). The CDR3 reads CASSLPGQGLPAFF. The CDR3 region has the DNA TGTGCCAGCAGTTTACCGGGGCAGGGGTTGCCGGCTTTCTTT.

This clone was detected only once. CDR3 nucleotides: TGTGCCAGCAGCCCACTGCGGGCGACTGAAGCTTTCTTT. Amino acid sequence: CASSPLRATEAFF. V is TRBV11-2 and J is TRBJ1-1; D unclear. CDR3 length equals 13 residues. CDR1 and CDR2 (germline): SGHAT, FQNNGV. The V end was cut by 5 bases, the J end by 5 bases, with 12 bases between.

CDR3 region: CAGSGAGANEKLFF. The CDR3 nucleotides are TGTGCAGGCTCGGGGGCGGGTGCTAATGAAAAACTGTTTTTT. This sequence joins TRBV6-5 and TRBJ1-4, with TRBD1 as a possible D gene (6 bases). The CDR3 has 14 residues. Germline CDR1 MNHEY, CDR2 SVGAGI.

CDR3 in DNA: TGTGCCAGCAGCTTGGGGGCACGCCCGAGGGAGACCCAGTACTTC. This translates into CASSLGARPRETQYF. This rearrangement joins TRBV5-8 to TRBJ2-5; D gene ambiguous. The ends were cut back, 0 bases at V and 5 bases at J, with 14 bases in the middle. The CDR3 sequence is 15 residues long. Germline V gene lookup returns CDR1 SGHTS and CDR2 YDEGEE.

The rearrangement links TRBV6-2 or TRBV6-3 to TRBJ1-5; TRBD1 agrees at 7 bases. J lost 3 bases, V lost 6 bases, and 5 bases had no gene match. The CDR3 sequence is 14 residues long. The germline gives CDR1 MNHEY, CDR2 SVGEGT. The CDR3 bases are TGTGCCAGCAGCCAGGGGGGGTTCAATCAGCCCCAGCATTTT. It encodes CASSQGGFNQPQHF.

The CDR3 reads CASSEGRGRLRYEQYF. CDR3 in DNA: TGTGCCAGCAGCGAGGGTAGAGGGCGGTTGCGTTACGAGCAGTACTTC. The V call is TRBV11-2, the J call TRBJ2-7, with D maybe TRBD2 (5 bases). V gave up 5 bases and J gave up 4 bases, with 21 bases separating them. From germline, CDR1 is SGHAT and CDR2 FQNNGV. The CDR3 extends over 16 amino acids. Filled out from reference TRBV11-2 and TRBJ2-7, the complete variable domain reads EAGVAQSPRYKIIEKRQSVAFWCNPISGHATLYWYQQILGQGPKLLIQFQNNGVVDDSQLPKDRFSAERLKGVDSTLKIQPAKLEDSAVYLCASSEGRGRLRYEQYFGPGTRLTVT.

The chain links TRBV3-1 (or the pseudogene TRBV3-2) to TRBJ1-3, with D hard to call. With 5 bases removed from V and 2 bases from J, the gap between germline ends came to 4 bases. In germline, CDR1 is LGHDT, CDR2 YNNKEL (reference sequence). The CDR3 runs to 12 residues. The CDR3 nucleotides are TGTGCCAGCAGCAGGGCTGGAAACACCATATATTTT. The encoded protein is CASSRAGNTIYF.

V and J are TRBV12-5 and TRBJ1-2; weak D call: TRBD1 (5 bases). The V gene lost 0 bases and the J gene lost 5 bases, with 13 bases spanning the gap. The CDR3 covers 15 residues. CDR1 and CDR2 (germline): LGHNT, FRNRAP. The CDR3 DNA sequence: TGTGCTAGTGGTTTGGTGGGGCGACAACTATATGGCTACACCTTC. Translation: CASGLVGRQLYGYTF.

The V and J genes are TRBV18 and TRBJ2-5; 7 nucleotides align to TRBD2. After removal of 3 bases from V and 2 bases from J, the junction contained 6 bases not matched to a gene. From germline, CDR1 is KGHSH and CDR2 LQKENI. The CDR3 covers 15 residues. CDR3 protein: CASSPQGGLQETQYF. DNA for the CDR3: TGTGCCAGCTCACCCCAGGGAGGGCTTCAAGAGACCCAGTACTTC.

The V gene is TRBV2, the J gene TRBJ1-3, with D possibly TRBD1 on 5 matching bases. V lost 11 bases and J lost 4, with 15 bases in between. There are 13 residues in the CDR3. Germline V gene data show CDR1 as SNHLY and CDR2 as FYNNEI. CDR3 DNA: TGTGCCGAGGGCGGCCAGGGAGGAAACACCATATATTTT. Protein product: CAEGGQGGNTIYF.

The chain joins TRBV6-2 or TRBV6-3 to TRBJ2-5, with TRBD2 matching over 8 bases. CDR1 is MNHEY and CDR2 is SVGEGT in the germline V gene. The CDR3 loop spans 14 amino acids. V shed 5 bases, J shed 6 bases, and the junction held 8 bases outside the gene matches. The CDR3 sequence is CASSPLRGGKTQYF. CDR3 nucleotides: TGTGCCAGCAGTCCACTACGGGGGGGGAAGACCCAGTACTTC.

This clone was picked up a small number of times. The chain couples TRBV13 to TRBJ1-2; 9 nucleotides agree with TRBD1. The V gene's germline CDR1 is PRHDT and CDR2 FYEKMQ (reference sequence). Trimming took 0 bases from V and 3 from J; bases not matched to a gene: 20. This CDR3 has 21 residues. The DNA of the CDR3 is TGTGCCAGCAGCTTAGGAGGTTTGGGGGGACAGGGTGCCCTATGGGACTATGGCTACACCTTC. This translates into CASSLGGLGGQGALWDYGYTF.

The gene calls are TRBV3-1 (or the pseudogene TRBV3-2) and TRBJ2-7; unclear D gene. V lost 3 bases and J lost 3, with 12 bases in between. The CDR3 runs 14 residues. Germline-derived CDR1 and CDR2 are LGHDT and YNNKEL (reference sequence). The CDR3 spells CASSHQIISYEQYF. The CDR3 coding sequence is TGTGCCAGCAGCCACCAAATTATTAGCTACGAGCAGTACTTC.